The 32 T cell receptor beta chains in this list originate from one sample, sequenced in a study of blood T cell repertoires in COVID-19. The repertoire was sequenced with immunoSEQ multiplex PCR; TCRdb's copy has only in-frame clones and lacks some. Of under 200,000 clones listed, around 83% were seen once; the top ten hold about 1.5%. Sequencing was carried out using peripheral blood. The receptors shown here come from a human donor in a cohort sampled during active COVID-19.

The chain recombines TRBV12-5 with TRBJ2-7, with 7 bases that match TRBD1. V dropped 3 bases and J dropped 7; count of bases not matched to a gene: 3. This CDR3 spans 12 amino acids. The germline CDR1 and CDR2 sequences are LGHNT and FRNRAP. The chain's CDR3 is CASGLRTGEQYF. CDR3 nucleotides: TGTGCTAGTGGTTTAAGGACAGGAGAGCAGTACTTC.

J is TRBJ2-7 and V is TRBV7-2, with 12 bases that match TRBD2. This CDR3 is 15 amino acids long. V lost 7 bases and J lost 7; bases outside the gene matches: 11. Germline CDR1 is SGHTA and CDR2 is FQGNSA. The CDR3: CASKQQGLAGEEQYF. CDR3 in DNA: TGTGCCAGCAAACAGCAGGGACTAGCGGGTGAGGAGCAGTACTTC. The variable domain in full, with the rest retrieved from reference TRBV7-2 and TRBJ2-7, is GAGVSQSPSNKVTEKGKDVELRCDPISGHTALYWYRQSLGQGLEFLIYFQGNSAPDKSGLPSDRFSAERTGGSVSTLTIQRTQQEDSAVYLCASKQQGLAGEEQYFGPGTRLTVT.

The chain carries TRBV9 and TRBJ2-3; D possibly corresponds to TRBD2 (5 bases). Germline CDR1 reads SGDLS; CDR2 reads YYNGEE. Trimming cost V 0 bases and J 13 bases, with 12 bases left between them. The CDR3 extends over 12 amino acids. The CDR3 nucleotides are TGTGCCAGCAGCGTAGAGGGCGGGCAGGAGTATTTT. This codes for CASSVEGGQEYF.

The chain has TRBV28 and TRBJ1-4; D not certain. This CDR3 spans 15 amino acids. The germline gives CDR1 MDHEN, CDR2 SYDVKM. Trimming pared 2 bases from V and 1 base from J, leaving 8 bases between. The CDR3 nucleotides read TGTGCCAGCAGTTTAACAGATGTAACTAATGAAAAACTGTTTTTT. Encoded protein: CASSLTDVTNEKLFF.

The CDR3 region is CASIGTGNTEAFF. CDR3 DNA: TGTGCCAGCATCGGGACAGGGAACACTGAAGCTTTCTTT. This rearrangement joins TRBV2 to TRBJ1-1, with 8 bases identical to TRBD1. The CDR3 extends over 13 amino acids. V lost 7 bases and J lost 1; bases outside the gene matches: 2. Germline lookup yields CDR1 SNHLY and CDR2 FYNNEI.

This clone occurred once. V usage is TRBV9 and J usage is TRBJ1-2; possible D gene TRBD1, 6 bases. The CDR3 is 15 residues long. CDR1 is SGDLS and CDR2 is YYNGEE in the germline V gene. Trimming stripped 3 bases from V and 2 bases from J, with 14 bases between. In DNA, the CDR3 is TGTGCCAGCAGCGCGTACCCAACAGGGAACTATGGCTACACCTTC. Translated: CASSAYPTGNYGYTF.

The chain employs TRBV28 and TRBJ2-7; 7 bases are shared with TRBD1. The CDR3 sequence is 13 residues long. Losses at the gene ends were 6 bases for V and 3 bases for J; bases not matched to a gene: 5. From germline, CDR1 is MDHEN and CDR2 SYDVKM. CDR3 nucleotide sequence: TGTGCCAGCAGCCAAGGGACAGTCTACGAGCAGTACTTC. Protein: CASSQGTVYEQYF.

Only a few counts were recorded for this clone. The V call is TRBV7-9, the J call TRBJ1-2; 7 bases align to TRBD1. This CDR3 region has 13 residues. V was clipped by 5 bases and J by 8 bases; unmatched bases: 8. CDR1 and CDR2 (germline): SEHNR, FQNEAQ (reference sequence). The CDR3: CASSPATGVGYTF. The CDR3 nucleotides read TGTGCCAGCAGCCCAGCTACAGGGGTAGGCTACACCTTC.

The rearrangement links TRBV4-1 to TRBJ2-1; 10 bases fit TRBD2. The CDR3 consists of 16 residues. V dropped 0 bases and J dropped 10; count of bases not matched to a gene: 9. Germline-derived CDR1 and CDR2 are MGHRA and YSYEKL. This CDR3 is CASSQEVLAGDIEQFF. CDR3 DNA: TGCGCCAGCAGCCAAGAAGTCCTAGCGGGAGATATCGAGCAGTTCTTC.

V is TRBV18 and J is TRBJ1-2; possible D gene TRBD1, 5 bases. The CDR3 is 14 residues long. Germline CDR1 KGHSH, CDR2 LQKENI. V was cut by 0 bases and J by 5 bases, with 10 bases left in between. This CDR3 reads CASSPPGEPYGYTF. In DNA, the CDR3 is TGTGCCAGCTCACCACCAGGGGAACCGTATGGCTACACCTTC.

This clone is labeled as medium-sized. The rearrangement links TRBV15 to TRBJ2-7; 9 bases are a match to TRBD1. The V and J ends lost 0 bases and 3 bases, in that order; junction bases with no gene match: 9. This CDR3 region has 17 residues. Looked up from germline, CDR1 is LNHNV and CDR2 is YYDKDF (reference sequence). The CDR3 region has the DNA TGTGCCACCAGCAGAGATAGGGGACAGGGACTAAACTACGAGCAGTACTTC. Translated, it gives CATSRDRGQGLNYEQYF.

This clone was seen only once. The chain recombines TRBV23-1 with TRBJ1-3; TRBD1 might be the D (5 bases). TRBV23-1 is recorded as an ORF, its role being uncertain. This CDR3 is 18 amino acids long. V was clipped by 3 bases and J by 0 bases, with 18 bases between them. The CDR3 sequence: CASSHPRQGFSSGNTIYF. In DNA form, the CDR3 reads TGCGCCAGCAGTCACCCTCGGCAGGGATTTAGCTCTGGAAACACCATATATTTT.

CDR3 in DNA: TGTGCCAGCAGCGTAGTCAAGAACTACGGCGGGGGGGGCGAGACCCAGTACTTC. Translated: CASSVVKNYGGGGETQYF. The chain couples TRBV9 to TRBJ2-5; 9 nucleotides agree with TRBD2. V shed 0 bases, J shed 5 bases, and the junction held 14 bases outside the gene matches. Germline assignment: CDR1 SGDLS and CDR2 YYNGEE. CDR3 size: 18 residues.

V and J are TRBV11-2 and TRBJ1-4, with 10 bases identical to TRBD1. V lost 5 bases and J lost 7; bases outside the gene matches: 7. In germline, CDR1 is SGHAT, CDR2 FQNNGV. The length of the CDR3 is 15 residues. CDR3 sequence (DNA): TGTGCCAGCAGCCCTTCGACAGGGGGCTCTGAAAAACTGTTTTTT. It is translated as CASSPSTGGSEKLFF.

This clone appeared many times. The chain's CDR3 is CASSMGTAPEKLFF. The CDR3 nucleotides read TGTGCCAGTAGTATGGGGACAGCACCTGAAAAACTGTTTTTT. V and J are TRBV19 and TRBJ1-4; 7 nucleotides agree with TRBD1. The germline CDR1 and CDR2 sequences are LNHDA and SQIVND (reference sequence). The J segment lost 7 bases and the V segment lost 3 bases, leaving 5 bases of the junction unmatched. CDR3 length: 14 amino acids.

This clone has just a few counts. The chain has TRBV7-6 and TRBJ1-3, with D tentatively TRBD1 (5 bases). This CDR3 contains 15 residues. Germline V lookup: CDR1 SGHVS, CDR2 FNYEAQ. Trimming removed 5 bases at V and 0 bases at J, with 11 bases between. The CDR3 loop reads CASSHDRSSGNTIYF. Written as DNA, the CDR3 is TGTGCCAGCAGCCACGACAGATCCTCTGGAAACACCATATATTTT.

This chain joins TRBV18 and TRBJ2-1; 9 bases are shared with TRBD1. V lost 2 bases and J lost 2; bases outside the gene matches: 1. The CDR3 is made up of 15 amino acids. Germline loops: CDR1 KGHSH, CDR2 LQKENI. The CDR3 DNA follows: TGTGCCAGCTCACCAAGGACAGGGGCCTACAATGAGCAGTTCTTC. Translating it yields CASSPRTGAYNEQFF.

Points on this clone: One junction end does not reproduce the germline sequence, and a read error may be involved. The chain combines TRBV6-5 with TRBJ1-2, with TRBD1 as a possible D gene (6 bases). The CDR3 consists of 13 residues. Germline CDR1 and CDR2: MNHEY and SVGAGI. The DNA of the CDR3 is TGTGCCGGGAGAAACAGGGAGAACTTTGGCTACACCTTC. It specifies CAGRNRENFGYTF.

This clone was seen a single time. The chain combines TRBV4-2 with TRBJ1-2; 9 bases are shared with TRBD1. CDR3 length: 17 residues. Germline V CDR1 and CDR2: LGHNA, YNFKEQ. V gave up 1 base and J gave up 6 bases; unmatched junction bases: 12. The CDR3 DNA reads TGTGCCAGCAGCCAAGCAAACGGACAGGGGCCTAGGGATGGCTACACCTTC. This encodes CASSQANGQGPRDGYTF.

The chain couples TRBV7-9 to TRBJ1-1; 9 bases match TRBD1. The germline V gene encodes CDR1 SEHNR and CDR2 FQNEAQ (reference sequence). The CDR3 runs 15 residues. V lost 5 bases to trimming and J lost 5 bases; unmatched junction nucleotides: 9. CDR3 DNA: TGTGCCAGCAGCCCCCCACAGGGGGCGCGGACTGAAGCTTTCTTT. Its translation: CASSPPQGARTEAFF.

The chain links TRBV7-3 to TRBJ1-6, with 12 bases that match TRBD1. The CDR3 sequence is 19 residues long. The V segment lost 7 bases and the J segment 0 bases; nucleotides outside the gene matches: 10. The V gene's germline CDR1 is SGHTA and CDR2 FQGTGA. The CDR3 bases are TGTGCCAGCATCGTCCGGGACAGGGGGCAGAGCTCCTATAATTCACCCCTCCACTTT. Translated, it gives CASIVRDRGQSSYNSPLHF.

The gene calls are TRBV19 and TRBJ1-2; D call uncertain. CDR1 and CDR2 (germline): LNHDA, SQIVND (reference sequence). V was shortened by 1 base and J by 7 bases, with 7 bases between the two germline ends. This CDR3 comprises 12 residues. DNA of the CDR3: TGTGCCAGTAGTATAGTCGGGTCTGGCTACACCTTC. It yields the protein CASSIVGSGYTF. Looking up the rest from reference TRBV19 and TRBJ1-2 gives the full variable domain: DGGITQSPKYLFRKEGQNVTLSCEQNLNHDAMYWYRQDPGQGLRLIYYSQIVNDFQKGDIAEGYSVSREKKESFPLTVTSAQKNPTAFYLCASSIVGSGYTFGSGTRLTVV.

The V call is TRBV9, the J call TRBJ1-1, with 9 bases identical to TRBD1. CDR1 SGDLS and CDR2 YYNGEE come from the germline V gene. Germline trimming cut 3 bases from V and 1 base from J; bases unmatched to any gene: 4. This CDR3 is built from 15 residues. CDR3 sequence (DNA): TGTGCCAGCAGCGCAGGACAGGGGACGAACACTGAAGCTTTCTTT. Translated: CASSAGQGTNTEAFF.

The J gene is TRBJ2-3, the V gene TRBV18, with a weak D call TRBD2 (5 bases). The CDR3 contains 17 residues. Germline V CDR1 and CDR2: KGHSH, LQKENI. V gave up 0 bases and J gave up 1 base, with 14 bases separating them. For the CDR3, the DNA is TGTGCCAGCTCACCACCGATCGGGAACCGACGCACAGATACGCAGTATTTT. Encoded protein: CASSPPIGNRRTDTQYF.

The chain recombines TRBV9 with TRBJ1-1; TRBD1 aligns across 7 bases. Germline V lookup: CDR1 SGDLS, CDR2 YYNGEE. There are 14 residues in the CDR3. V dropped 2 bases and J dropped 4; count of bases not matched to a gene: 5. The CDR3 DNA is TGTGCCAGCAGCGTGACAGGGAGTGGCACTGAAGCTTTCTTT. It specifies CASSVTGSGTEAFF.

The genes are TRBV3-1 (or the pseudogene TRBV3-2) and TRBJ1-2; 10 nucleotides agree with TRBD1. Germline V gene lookup returns CDR1 LGHDT and CDR2 YNNKEL (reference sequence). This CDR3 contains 14 residues. V was pared by 3 bases and J by 4 bases, with 2 bases of the junction left unmatched. The CDR3, as DNA: TGTGCCAGCAGCCATGGGACAGGGGTCTATGGCTACACCTTC. It encodes CASSHGTGVYGYTF.

The CDR3 reads CSVGGGVYEQYF. For the CDR3, the DNA is TGCAGCGTTGGAGGGGGGGTCTACGAGCAGTACTTC. The gene calls are TRBV29-1 and TRBJ2-7, with D maybe TRBD2 (7 bases). V gave up 4 bases and J gave up 3 bases, with 10 bases separating them. CDR1 and CDR2 from the germline V gene are SQVTM and ANQGSEA. The CDR3 covers 12 residues.

The chain links TRBV4-1 to TRBJ1-1, with D perhaps matching TRBD1 (6 bases). The CDR3 length is 15 residues. Germline V lookup: CDR1 MGHRA, CDR2 YSYEKL. The V end lost 6 bases, the J end lost 3 bases, and 17 bases lay between the germline ends. In DNA, the CDR3 is TGCGCCAGCAGTTCCGGGCAGGGGAGAGACACTGAAGCTTTCTTT. It codes for CASSSGQGRDTEAFF.

This clone was counted once. V gene TRBV29-1 combines with J gene TRBJ2-5; 7 bases agree with TRBD2. There are 12 residues in the CDR3. J lost 5 bases, V lost 7 bases, and 7 bases had no gene match. Germline V gene lookup returns CDR1 SQVTM and CDR2 ANQGSEA. The DNA for the CDR3 is TGCAGCGGCCAGGGAGGGGCCGAGACCCAGTACTTC. Amino acids: CSGQGGAETQYF.

The V call is TRBV6-1, the J call TRBJ2-7; 11 nucleotides match TRBD2. The germline V gene has CDR1 MNHNS and CDR2 SASEGT. With 1 base clipped from V and 1 base from J, the junction kept 0 bases outside the gene matches. CDR3 size: 15 residues. The CDR3 DNA is TGTGCCAGCAGTGAAGGGACTAGCGGGTCCTACGAGCAGTACTTC. This gives the protein CASSEGTSGSYEQYF.

This sequence joins TRBV21-1 and TRBJ1-4; the table's D call of TRBD1 was not tested on the DNA. TRBV21-1 is a listed pseudogene. The CDR3 sequence is 16 residues long. The CDR3 nucleotides are TGTGCCAGCATCAAAAGGCCGGGACAGCTTAATGAAAAACTGTTTTTT. Translating it yields CASIKRPGQLNEKLFF.

This clone has just one count. V and J are TRBV27 and TRBJ2-5; TRBD2 matches at 13 bases. The CDR3 consists of 16 residues. From germline, CDR1 is MNHEY and CDR2 SMNVEV (reference sequence). Trimming removed 4 bases from V and 5 bases from J; junction bases left unmatched: 7. The CDR3 bases are TGTGCCAGCAGTTCTCCACTAGCGGGGGGGCCTGAGACCCAGTACTTC. Translated, it gives CASSSPLAGGPETQYF.